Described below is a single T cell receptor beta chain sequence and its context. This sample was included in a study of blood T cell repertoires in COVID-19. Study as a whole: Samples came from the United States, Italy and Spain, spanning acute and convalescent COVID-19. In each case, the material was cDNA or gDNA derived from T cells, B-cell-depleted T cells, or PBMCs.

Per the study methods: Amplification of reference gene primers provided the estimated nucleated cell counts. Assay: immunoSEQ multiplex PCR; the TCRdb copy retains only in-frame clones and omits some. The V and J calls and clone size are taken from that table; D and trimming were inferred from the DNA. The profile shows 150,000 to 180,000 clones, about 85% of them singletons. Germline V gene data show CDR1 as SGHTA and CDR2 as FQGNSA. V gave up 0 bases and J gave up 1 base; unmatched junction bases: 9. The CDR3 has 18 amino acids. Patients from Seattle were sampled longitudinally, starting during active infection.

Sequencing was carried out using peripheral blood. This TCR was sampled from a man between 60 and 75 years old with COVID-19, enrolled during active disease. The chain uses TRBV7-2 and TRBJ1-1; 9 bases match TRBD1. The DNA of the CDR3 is TGTGCCAGCAGCTTAGCTGGGGTGGGGACAGGGCGGAACACTGAAGCTTTCTTT. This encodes CASSLAGVGTGRNTEAFF.